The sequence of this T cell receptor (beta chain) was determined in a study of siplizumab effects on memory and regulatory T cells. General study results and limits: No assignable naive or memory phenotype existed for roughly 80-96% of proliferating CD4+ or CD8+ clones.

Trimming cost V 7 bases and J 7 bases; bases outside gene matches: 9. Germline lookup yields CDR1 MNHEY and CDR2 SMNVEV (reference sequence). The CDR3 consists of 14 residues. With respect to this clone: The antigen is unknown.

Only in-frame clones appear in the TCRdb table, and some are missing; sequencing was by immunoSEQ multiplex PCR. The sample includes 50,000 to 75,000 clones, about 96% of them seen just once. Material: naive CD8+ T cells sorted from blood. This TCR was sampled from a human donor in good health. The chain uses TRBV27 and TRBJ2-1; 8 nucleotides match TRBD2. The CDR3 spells CASKVSGGPNEQFF. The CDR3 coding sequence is TGTGCCAGCAAAGTTTCGGGGGGGCCGAATGAGCAGTTCTTC.